These 22 T cell receptor beta chains originate from one sample sequenced in a study of blood T cell repertoires in COVID-19. The data were produced by immunoSEQ multiplex PCR, yet TCRdb's version contains in-frame clones alone and is incomplete. The profile covers 200,000 to 250,000 clones, with 85% to 90% appearing a single time and roughly 3.7% taken by the ten largest. Sample: PBMCs or T cells enriched from blood (not recorded which). The receptors come from a woman between 18 and 29 years old in a cohort exposed to, infected with or recovered from COVID-19 (not recorded which).

This chain uses TRBV4-2 with TRBJ2-5, with D perhaps matching TRBD1 (5 bases). From germline, CDR1 is LGHNA and CDR2 YNFKEQ. V lost 0 bases and J 5 bases, leaving 13 bases between the germline ends. This CDR3 has 15 amino acids. For the CDR3, the DNA is TGTGCCAGCAGCCAAGATAGGATGGGGCTGGAGACCCAGTACTTC. Residues: CASSQDRMGLETQYF.

Only one count was recorded for this clone. The chain links TRBV9 to TRBJ1-1; a weak D match, TRBD1 (6 bases). CDR3 length equals 16 residues. Germline assignment: CDR1 SGDLS and CDR2 YYNGEE. With 4 bases removed from V and 1 base from J, the gap between germline ends came to 17 bases. The chain's CDR3 is CASSRGSGQPNTEAFF. The CDR3 DNA follows: TGTGCCAGCAGCCGAGGCTCTGGACAGCCGAACACTGAAGCTTTCTTT.

The rearrangement uses TRBV28 and TRBJ2-2; the match to TRBD1 covers 7 bases. The CDR3 contains 15 residues. Germline loops: CDR1 MDHEN, CDR2 SYDVKM. The ends lost 7 bases at V and 3 bases at J; junction bases unmatched: 8. CDR3 sequence reads: CASTEGAPHTGELFF. The CDR3 bases are TGTGCCAGCACCGAGGGGGCCCCCCACACCGGGGAGCTGTTTTTT.

This clone was observed once. The chain joins TRBV6-5 to TRBJ2-2, with no clear D. The germline V gene encodes CDR1 MNHEY and CDR2 SVGAGI. CDR3 length: 14 amino acids. Between the trimmed V and J ends, which lost 2 bases and 3 bases, there was a span of 7 bases. For the CDR3, the DNA is TGTGCCAGCAGTTACGGTAGTTACACCGGGGAGCTGTTTTTT. Translation: CASSYGSYTGELFF.

This chain connects TRBV24-1 to TRBJ2-5; TRBD2 matches at 9 bases. V shed 3 bases, J shed 2 bases, and the junction held 3 bases outside the gene matches. This CDR3 contains 15 residues. Germline CDR1 is KGHDR and CDR2 is SFDVKD. This CDR3 is CATSDETSGQETQYF. In DNA form, the CDR3 reads TGTGCCACCAGTGATGAGACTAGCGGTCAAGAGACCCAGTACTTC.

The chain couples TRBV27 to TRBJ1-2; no reliable D call. In germline, CDR1 is MNHEY, CDR2 SMNVEV (reference sequence). The V gene lost 6 bases and the J gene lost 8 bases, with 16 bases spanning the gap. The CDR3 covers 13 residues. The CDR3 DNA sequence: TGTGCCAGCAGCAGGAACCCCTCATGGGGCTACACCTTC. Its translation: CASSRNPSWGYTF.

This clone was detected only once. V and J are TRBV10-3 and TRBJ1-2, with TRBD1 matching 9 bases. Per germline, CDR1 ENHRY and CDR2 SYGVKD. Trimming at V came to 0 bases and at J to 2 bases, leaving 1 base not matched to a gene. The CDR3 is made up of 15 amino acids. The CDR3 DNA is TGTGCCATCAGTGAGTCGGGGACAGGGAACTATGGCTACACCTTC. It yields the protein CAISESGTGNYGYTF.

The rearrangement joins TRBV7-3 to TRBJ2-3; 12 positions match TRBD2. Losses at the gene ends were 5 bases for V and 2 bases for J; bases not matched to a gene: 5. Germline V gene data show CDR1 as SGHTA and CDR2 as FQGTGA. The CDR3 consists of 16 residues. CDR3 DNA: TGTGCCAGCAGCAGCGGACTAGCGGGGAACACAGATACGCAGTATTTT. This sequence encodes CASSSGLAGNTDTQYF. Supplemented by reference TRBV7-3 and TRBJ2-3, the full variable domain reads GAGVSQTPSNKVTEKGKYVELRCDPISGHTALYWYRQSLGQGPEFLIYFQGTGAADDSGLPNDRFFAVRPEGSVSTLKIQRTERGDSAVYLCASSSGLAGNTDTQYFGPGTRLTVL.

V is TRBV5-5 and J is TRBJ2-7, with 10 bases aligning to TRBD1. Germline V gene data show CDR1 as SGHKS and CDR2 as YYEKEE (reference sequence). This CDR3 has 13 residues. Trimming cost V 3 bases and J 4 bases; bases outside gene matches: 1. The CDR3 sequence: CASSWGQGYEQYF. CDR3 in DNA: TGTGCCAGCAGCTGGGGACAGGGGTACGAGCAGTACTTC. Supplemented by reference TRBV5-5 and TRBJ2-7, the full variable domain reads DAGVTQSPTHLIKTRGQQVTLRCSPISGHKSVSWYQQVLGQGPQFIFQYYEKEERGRGNFPDRFSARQFPNYSSELNVNALLLGDSALYLCASSWGQGYEQYFGPGTRLTVT.

This clone was picked up a small number of times. This chain links TRBV6-4 with TRBJ2-1; D call uncertain. Trimming left V 4 bases short and J 4 bases short, with 14 bases between. There are 15 residues in the CDR3. Germline V gene sequence: CDR1 MRHNA, CDR2 SNTAGT. The CDR3 here is CASSVGGAGYNEQFF. For the CDR3, the DNA is TGTGCCAGCAGTGTCGGCGGAGCCGGGTACAATGAGCAGTTCTTC.

Written as DNA, the CDR3 is TGCGCCAGCAGCCTGGGCGGAGAAGAAAAACTGTTTTTT. Translation: CASSLGGEEKLFF. The chain carries TRBV5-1 and TRBJ1-4; D is undetermined. From germline, CDR1 is SGHRS and CDR2 YFSETQ. V was shortened by 4 bases and J by 8 bases, with 12 bases between the two germline ends. There are 13 residues in the CDR3.

The chain employs TRBV9 and TRBJ2-3; D not certain. Germline loops: CDR1 SGDLS, CDR2 YYNGEE. Trimming removed 4 bases from V and 1 base from J, with 10 bases in between. CDR3 length: 14 residues. CDR3 nucleotide sequence: TGTGCCAGCAGCCCTACCCGTGGCACAGATACGCAGTATTTT. Encoded protein: CASSPTRGTDTQYF.

Worth noting for this clone: Within the sample, other DNA sequences also encode this same CDR3. J is TRBJ1-1 and V is TRBV9; 9 bases are shared with TRBD1. V shed 3 bases, J shed 3 bases, and the junction held 0 bases outside the gene matches. Germline loops: CDR1 SGDLS, CDR2 YYNGEE. The CDR3 sequence is 13 residues long. The CDR3 DNA reads TGTGCCAGCAGCGGGACAGGGGACACTGAAGCTTTCTTT. As protein: CASSGTGDTEAFF.

This clone appeared once. The CDR3 spells CASSKPGTSGSYEQYF. The DNA of the CDR3 is TGTGCCAGCAGCAAACCGGGGACTAGCGGCTCCTACGAGCAGTACTTC. This chain joins TRBV21-1 and TRBJ2-7; whether TRBD2, the table's D call, matches the DNA was not checked. TRBV21-1 is termed a pseudogene. CDR3 length: 16 amino acids.

This sequence joins TRBV5-1 and TRBJ2-6; possible D gene TRBD1, 5 bases. CDR1 and CDR2 (germline): SGHRS, YFSETQ. V was clipped by 4 bases and J by 0 bases, with 5 bases between them. CDR3 size: 14 residues. As DNA, the CDR3 is TGCGCCAGCAGCACAGGCTCTGGGGCCAACGTCCTGACTTTC. Translated, it gives CASSTGSGANVLTF.

The chain links TRBV5-6 to TRBJ1-2, with TRBD1 as a possible D gene (6 bases). Trimming stripped 4 bases from V and 4 bases from J, with 14 bases between. The germline gives CDR1 SGHDT, CDR2 YYEEEE. This CDR3 is built from 14 residues. CDR3 bases: TGTGCCAGCAGCCTCGCGGGGGCGGGCTATGGCTACACCTTC. The encoded protein is CASSLAGAGYGYTF.

The V gene is TRBV19, the J gene TRBJ2-1; no clear D. The V and J ends lost 8 bases and 4 bases respectively, with 9 bases between them. This CDR3 comprises 12 residues. CDR1 and CDR2 from the germline V gene are LNHDA and SQIVND (reference sequence). The DNA of the CDR3 is TGTGCCAGTTCCAAGAGGTACAATGAGCAGTTCTTC. It codes for CASSKRYNEQFF. Full variable domain (missing parts from reference TRBV19 and TRBJ2-1): DGGITQSPKYLFRKEGQNVTLSCEQNLNHDAMYWYRQDPGQGLRLIYYSQIVNDFQKGDIAEGYSVSREKKESFPLTVTSAQKNPTAFYLCASSKRYNEQFFGPGTRLTVL.

The V and J genes are TRBV13 and TRBJ2-7, with 8 bases fitting TRBD2. CDR1 PRHDT and CDR2 FYEKMQ come from the germline V gene (reference sequence). This CDR3 is built from 14 residues. Germline trimming cut 3 bases from V and 2 bases from J; bases unmatched to any gene: 3. Here the CDR3 reads CASSFSGVPYEQYF. The CDR3 nucleotides read TGTGCCAGCAGCTTTAGCGGGGTCCCCTACGAGCAGTACTTC.

The chain has TRBV3-1 (or the pseudogene TRBV3-2) and TRBJ2-7, with D perhaps TRBD2 (5 bases). V was clipped by 4 bases and J by 9 bases, with 22 bases between them. The CDR3 totals 15 residues. Per germline, CDR1 LGHDT and CDR2 YNNKEL (reference sequence). The chain's CDR3 is CASSPYEGTTGGQYF. In nucleotides, the CDR3 is TGTGCCAGCAGCCCGTATGAGGGAACGACCGGTGGGCAGTACTTC.

J is TRBJ1-3 and V is TRBV4-2; D possibly corresponds to TRBD1 (5 bases). The CDR3 has 17 residues. Per the germline V gene, CDR1 is LGHNA and CDR2 is YNFKEQ. V was trimmed by 4 bases and J by 6 bases, leaving 22 bases between them. CDR3 DNA sequence: TGTGCCAGCAGCCTCGGGGGTATGATCAGCGGTGAAAACACCATATATTTT. It encodes CASSLGGMISGENTIYF.

The chain is built from TRBV2 and TRBJ1-1, with 11 bases aligning to TRBD1. There are 17 residues in the CDR3. Germline V gene data show CDR1 as SNHLY and CDR2 as FYNNEI. V lost 6 bases, J lost 2 bases, and 11 bases stayed unmatched. This CDR3 reads CASSERPGQGENTEAFF. In DNA form, the CDR3 reads TGTGCCAGCAGCGAAAGACCGGGACAGGGGGAAAACACTGAAGCTTTCTTT.

V and J are TRBV11-3 and TRBJ1-2; no clear D gene. This CDR3 region has 15 residues. V was shortened by 2 bases and J by 2 bases, with 12 bases between the two germline ends. Germline values: CDR1 SGHNT, CDR2 YENEEA. CDR3: CASSLSGGGNYGYTF. As DNA, the CDR3 is TGTGCCAGCAGCTTATCTGGTGGCGGAAACTATGGCTACACCTTC.